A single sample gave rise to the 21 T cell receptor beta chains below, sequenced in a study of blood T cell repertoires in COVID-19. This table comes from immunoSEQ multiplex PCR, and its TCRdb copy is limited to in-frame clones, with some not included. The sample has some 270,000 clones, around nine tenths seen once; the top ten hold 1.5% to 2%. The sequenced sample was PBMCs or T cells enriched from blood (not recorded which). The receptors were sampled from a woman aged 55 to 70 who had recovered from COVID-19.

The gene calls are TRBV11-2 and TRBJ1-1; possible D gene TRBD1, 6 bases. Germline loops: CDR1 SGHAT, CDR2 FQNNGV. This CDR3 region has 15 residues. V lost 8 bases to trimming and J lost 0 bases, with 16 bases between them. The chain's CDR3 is CASGDQGLMNTEAFF. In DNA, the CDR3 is TGTGCCAGCGGCGACCAGGGGTTGATGAACACTGAAGCTTTCTTT.

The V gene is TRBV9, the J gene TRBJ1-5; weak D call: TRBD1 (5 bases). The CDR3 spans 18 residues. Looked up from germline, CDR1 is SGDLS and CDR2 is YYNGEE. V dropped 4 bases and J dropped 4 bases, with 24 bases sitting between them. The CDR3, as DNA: TGTGCCAGCAGCCCCACCGGGGGTCCCTCGACATCTAATCAGCCCCAGCATTTT. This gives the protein CASSPTGGPSTSNQPQHF.

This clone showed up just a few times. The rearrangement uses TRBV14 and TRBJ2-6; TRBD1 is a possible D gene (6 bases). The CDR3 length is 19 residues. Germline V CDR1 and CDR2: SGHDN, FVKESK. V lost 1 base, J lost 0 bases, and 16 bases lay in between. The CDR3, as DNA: TGTGCCAGCAGCCAAGCCCCCGGGACACTAAACTCTGGGGCCAACGTCCTGACTTTC. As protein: CASSQAPGTLNSGANVLTF.

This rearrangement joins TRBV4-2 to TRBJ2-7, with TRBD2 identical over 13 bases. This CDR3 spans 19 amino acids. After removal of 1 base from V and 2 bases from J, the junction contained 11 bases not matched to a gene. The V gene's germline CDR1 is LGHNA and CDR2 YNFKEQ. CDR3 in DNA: TGTGCCAGCAGCCAAGGGGCCGGACTAGCGGGAGCCCACCCCTACGAGCAGTACTTC. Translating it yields CASSQGAGLAGAHPYEQYF.

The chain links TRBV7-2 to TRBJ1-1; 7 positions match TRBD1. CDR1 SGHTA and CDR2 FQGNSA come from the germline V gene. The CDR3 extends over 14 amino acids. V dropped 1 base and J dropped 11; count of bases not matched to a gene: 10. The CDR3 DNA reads TGTGCCAGCAGCTTAGTGGCAGGGGGTCTGTTTGCTTTCTTT. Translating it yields CASSLVAGGLFAFF.

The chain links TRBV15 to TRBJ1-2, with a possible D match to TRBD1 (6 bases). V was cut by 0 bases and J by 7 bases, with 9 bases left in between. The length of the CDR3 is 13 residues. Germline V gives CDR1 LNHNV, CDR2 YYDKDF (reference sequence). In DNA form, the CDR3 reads TGTGCCACCAGCAGAGAACAGGGCGGTGGCTACACCTTC. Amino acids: CATSREQGGGYTF.

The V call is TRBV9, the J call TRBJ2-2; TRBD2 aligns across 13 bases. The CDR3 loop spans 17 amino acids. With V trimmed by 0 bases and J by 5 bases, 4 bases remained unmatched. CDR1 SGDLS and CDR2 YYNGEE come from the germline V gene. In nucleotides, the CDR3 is TGTGCCAGCAGCGTAGGAAGGGGACTAGCGGGAACCGGGGAGCTGTTTTTT. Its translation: CASSVGRGLAGTGELFF.

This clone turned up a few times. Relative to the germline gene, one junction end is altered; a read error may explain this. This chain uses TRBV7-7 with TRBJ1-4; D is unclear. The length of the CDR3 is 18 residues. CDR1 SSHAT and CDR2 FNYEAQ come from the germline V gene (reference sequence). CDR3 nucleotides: TGTGCTAGCAGCTTAGGGCCCTTGCGGCGAGCAACTAATGAAAAACTGTTTTTT. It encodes CASSLGPLRRATNEKLFF.

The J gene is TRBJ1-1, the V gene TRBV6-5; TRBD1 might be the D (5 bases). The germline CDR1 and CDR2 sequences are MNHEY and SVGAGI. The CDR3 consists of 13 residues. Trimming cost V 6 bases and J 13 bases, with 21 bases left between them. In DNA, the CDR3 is TGTGCCAGCAGAACCAGGGATTGGGGGGAGGATTTCTTT. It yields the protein CASRTRDWGEDFF.

The CDR3 region is CASGQGPYNEQFF. The CDR3 DNA reads TGTGCCAGCGGACAGGGGCCTTACAATGAGCAGTTCTTC. The chain recombines TRBV28 with TRBJ2-1, with TRBD1 identical over 9 bases. The V gene's germline CDR1 is MDHEN and CDR2 SYDVKM. Trimming cost V 8 bases and J 4 bases; bases outside gene matches: 3. This CDR3 region has 13 residues.

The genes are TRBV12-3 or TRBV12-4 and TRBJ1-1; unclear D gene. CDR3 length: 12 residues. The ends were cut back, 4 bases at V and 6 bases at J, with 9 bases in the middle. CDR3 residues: CASSSSPSEAFF. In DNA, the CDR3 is TGTGCCAGCAGTTCGAGTCCCTCTGAAGCTTTCTTT.

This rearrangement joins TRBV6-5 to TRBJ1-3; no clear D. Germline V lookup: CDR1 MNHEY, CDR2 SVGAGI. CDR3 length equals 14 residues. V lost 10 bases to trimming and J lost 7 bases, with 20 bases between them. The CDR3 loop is CATIPPGIGNTIYF. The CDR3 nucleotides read TGTGCCACCATCCCCCCCGGGATAGGGAACACCATATATTTT.

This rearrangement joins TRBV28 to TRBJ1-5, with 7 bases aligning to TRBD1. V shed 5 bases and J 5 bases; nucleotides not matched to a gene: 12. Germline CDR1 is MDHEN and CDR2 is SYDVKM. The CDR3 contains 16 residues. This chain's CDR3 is CASSPTTGLGYQPQHF. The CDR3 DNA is TGTGCCAGCAGTCCGACGACAGGGCTTGGGTATCAGCCCCAGCATTTT. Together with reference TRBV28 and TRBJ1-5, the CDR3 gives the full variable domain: DVKVTQSSRYLVKRTGEKVFLECVQDMDHENMFWYRQDPGLGLRLIYFSYDVKMKEKGDIPEGYSVSREKKERFSLILESASTNQTSMYLCASSPTTGLGYQPQHFGDGTRLSIL.

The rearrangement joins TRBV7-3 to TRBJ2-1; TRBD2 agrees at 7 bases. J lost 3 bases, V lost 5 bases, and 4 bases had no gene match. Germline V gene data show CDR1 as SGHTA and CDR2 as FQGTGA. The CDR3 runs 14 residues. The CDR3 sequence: CASSRSSGYNEQFF. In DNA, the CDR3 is TGTGCCAGCAGCCGATCTAGCGGCTACAATGAGCAGTTCTTC.

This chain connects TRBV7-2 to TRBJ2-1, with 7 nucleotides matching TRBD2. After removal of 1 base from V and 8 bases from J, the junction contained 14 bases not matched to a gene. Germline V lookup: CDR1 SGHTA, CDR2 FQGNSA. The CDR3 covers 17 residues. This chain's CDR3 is CASSLDTGLAAIYEQFF. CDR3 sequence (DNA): TGTGCCAGCAGCTTAGACACGGGTCTAGCGGCTATCTATGAGCAGTTCTTC.

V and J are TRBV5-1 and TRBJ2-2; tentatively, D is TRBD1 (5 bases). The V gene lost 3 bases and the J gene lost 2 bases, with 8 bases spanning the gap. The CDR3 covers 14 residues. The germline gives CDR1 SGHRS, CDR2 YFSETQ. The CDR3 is CASSSGFNTGELFF. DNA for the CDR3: TGCGCCAGCAGCTCAGGGTTCAACACCGGGGAGCTGTTTTTT.

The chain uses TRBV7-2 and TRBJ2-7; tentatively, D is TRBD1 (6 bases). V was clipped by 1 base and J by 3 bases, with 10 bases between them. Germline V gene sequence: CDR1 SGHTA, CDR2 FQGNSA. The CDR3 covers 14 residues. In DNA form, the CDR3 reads TGTGCCAGCAGCTTAGAAGGGGGATACTACGAGCAGTACTTC. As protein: CASSLEGGYYEQYF.

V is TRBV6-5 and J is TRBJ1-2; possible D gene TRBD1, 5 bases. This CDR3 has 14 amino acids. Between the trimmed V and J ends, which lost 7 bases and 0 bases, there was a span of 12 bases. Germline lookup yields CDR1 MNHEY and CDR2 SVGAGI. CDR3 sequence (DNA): TGTGCCAGCACTATGACAGCACCTAACTATGGCTACACCTTC. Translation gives CASTMTAPNYGYTF.

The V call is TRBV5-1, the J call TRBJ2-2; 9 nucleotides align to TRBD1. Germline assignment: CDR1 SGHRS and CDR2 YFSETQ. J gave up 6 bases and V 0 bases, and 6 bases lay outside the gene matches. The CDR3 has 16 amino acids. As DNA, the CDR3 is TGCGCCAGCAGCTTGGCCGGGACAGGGAGGTCCGGGGAGCTGTTTTTT. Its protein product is CASSLAGTGRSGELFF. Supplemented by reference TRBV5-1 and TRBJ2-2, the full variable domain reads KAGVTQTPRYLIKTRGQQVTLSCSPISGHRSVSWYQQTPGQGLQFLFEYFSETQRNKGNFPGRFSGRQFSNSRSEMNVSTLELGDSALYLCASSLAGTGRSGELFFGEGSRLTVL.

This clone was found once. The CDR3 reads CASRQSGTGINNEQFF. The CDR3 coding sequence is TGTGCCAGCAGACAATCCGGGACAGGGATCAACAATGAGCAGTTCTTC. The chain links TRBV27 to TRBJ2-1; 9 bases agree with TRBD1. Germline V gene lookup returns CDR1 MNHEY and CDR2 SMNVEV (reference sequence). CDR3 length equals 16 residues. Trimming removed 6 bases from V and 5 bases from J; junction bases left unmatched: 11.

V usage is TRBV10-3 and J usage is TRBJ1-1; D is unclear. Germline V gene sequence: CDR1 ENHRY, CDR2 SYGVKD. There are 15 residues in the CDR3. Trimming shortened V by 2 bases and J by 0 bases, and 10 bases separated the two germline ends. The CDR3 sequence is CAISEADLLNTEAFF. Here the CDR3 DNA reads TGTGCCATCAGTGAGGCAGATCTCTTGAACACTGAAGCTTTCTTT.